This section outlines one T cell receptor (beta chain) sequence together with its context. Its target is not known. These data come from a study of T cells in localized non-small cell lung cancer. Findings and limits, study-wide: Investigators sequenced only a single tumor region, leaving heterogeneity possible. Out of the top 100 tumor clones, a median roughly 52 were seen in adjacent lung.

Using immunoSEQ multiplex PCR, the repertoire was profiled, and TCRdb retains in-frame clones only, with some absent. The sample holds tens of thousands of clones, 90% seen once. Trimming shortened V by 0 bases and J by 5 bases, and 11 bases separated the two germline ends. This CDR3 spans 14 amino acids. Germline V lookup: CDR1 SGHDT, CDR2 YYEEEE. The rearrangement joins TRBV5-6 to TRBJ1-1; tentative D call: TRBD1 (5 bases). The sample in question was peripheral blood, obtained before any cancer treatment. This TCR was recovered from a woman aged 40-70 years with stage I lung adenocarcinoma. This chain's CDR3 is CASSLDLGGTEAFF. CDR3 nucleotide sequence: TGTGCCAGCAGCTTGGACCTGGGGGGAACTGAAGCTTTCTTT.